This TCR beta chain was identified in a study of blood T cell repertoires in COVID-19. On the study more broadly: Recovered participants had two consecutive negative NP/OP PCR tests, healthcare professional clearance, or symptom resolution. There were acute and convalescent COVID-19 samples, and they came from the United States, Italy and Spain.

This CDR3 contains 14 residues. CDR1 and CDR2 (germline): MNHEY, SMNVEV (reference sequence). V lost 5 bases and J lost 5; bases outside the gene matches: 7. The participants were between about 18 and 90 years old and came from about two dozen US areas. The study assigned cohorts using participant-reported clinical history. Measured with immunoSEQ multiplex PCR; TCRdb has only the in-frame clones, and not every one. The repertoire holds a few hundred thousand clones, 70% to 90% seen once, with around 2% in the top ten. Specimen: PBMCs or T cells enriched from blood (not recorded which). The V call is TRBV27, the J call TRBJ1-1; the match to TRBD1 covers 8 bases. This clonotype originated in a man aged 40-50 years in a cohort exposed to, infected with or recovered from COVID-19 (not recorded which). CDR3 amino acids: CASSPQGARTEAFF. In DNA form, the CDR3 reads TGTGCCAGCAGTCCCCAGGGGGCAAGGACTGAAGCTTTCTTT.